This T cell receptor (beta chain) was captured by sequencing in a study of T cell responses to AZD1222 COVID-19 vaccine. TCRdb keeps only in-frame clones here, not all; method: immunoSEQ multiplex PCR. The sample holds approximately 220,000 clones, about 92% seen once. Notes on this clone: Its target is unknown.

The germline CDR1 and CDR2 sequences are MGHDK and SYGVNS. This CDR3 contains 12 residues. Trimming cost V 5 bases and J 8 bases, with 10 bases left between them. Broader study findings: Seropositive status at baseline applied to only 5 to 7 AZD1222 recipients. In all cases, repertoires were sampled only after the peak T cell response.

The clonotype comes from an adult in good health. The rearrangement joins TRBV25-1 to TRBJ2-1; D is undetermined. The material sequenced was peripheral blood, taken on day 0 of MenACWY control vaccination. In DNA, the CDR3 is TGTGCCAGCAGTTCACATGGGGATGAGCAGTTCTTC. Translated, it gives CASSSHGDEQFF.